The rows below give T cell receptor beta chains drawn from one sample of a study of metastatic and nonmetastatic thyroid tumors. With MiXCR, TCRdb called clones anew from the PCR reads. The repertoire includes approximately 25,000 clones, under 15% of them detected once, and roughly an eighth sits in the top ten. The sequenced sample consisted of blood. These TCRs come from a female donor with papillary thyroid cancer or a benign thyroid nodule (not recorded which). Some clones in this sample may be carry-over from other donors' samples. The CDR3 runs from the conserved cysteine through the conserved F or W. The D gene is left open where the match is weak. Not every row has a clone size; where given, it reads once, few, many or a size class.

d_call	j_call	clone_size	v_call	cdr3_nt	cdr3_aa
.	TRBJ1-6	few	TRBV6-1	TGTGCCAGCAGTGAAGCGCGGTCTACCCTCCACTTT	CASSEARSTLHF
.	TRBJ2-5	many	TRBV4-2	TGTGCCAGCAGCCAAGCCCTGGGGGGAAAGACCCAGTACTTC	CASSQALGGKTQYF
.	TRBJ1-6	few	TRBV20-1	TGCAGTGCGAGTGGGGTGGGGGTAAATTCACCCCTCCACTTT	CSASGVGVNSPLHF
.	TRBJ1-5	many	TRBV12-3/TRBV12-4	TGTGCCAGCACCACGAGGGGAGGCAATCAGCCCCAGCATTTT	CASTTRGGNQPQHF
TRBD2	TRBJ2-7	many	TRBV13	TGTGCCAGCAGCCCGAGACTAGCGGGGGAGCAGTACTTC	CASSPRLAGEQYF
.	TRBJ1-5	.	TRBV2	TGTGCCAGCAGTGAAAGCAGAAATAGCAATCAGCCCCAGCATTTT	CASSESRNSNQPQHF
TRBD1	TRBJ1-2	.	TRBV27	TGTGCCAGCAGCGAGCTACGGACAGGCTATGGCTACACCTTC	CASSELRTGYGYTF
.	TRBJ2-7	medium-sized	TRBV6-5	TGTGCCAGCAGTTACGGGACAACCTACGAGCAGTACTTC	CASSYGTTYEQYF
TRBD2	TRBJ2-1	many	TRBV20-1	TGCAGTGCGGCGGGACTAGCGGGATATGGTGAGCAGTTCTTC	CSAAGLAGYGEQFF
TRBD1	TRBJ1-1	.	TRBV6-1	TGTGCCAGCAGTGTATTTCAGGGGGCGAACACTGAAGCTTTCTTT	CASSVFQGANTEAFF
.	TRBJ2-1	few	TRBV27	TGTGCCAGCAGTTTTGGTACTAGCTGGTTAGGTGAGCAGTTCTTC	CASSFGTSWLGEQFF
TRBD2	TRBJ2-1	many	TRBV13	TGTGCCAGCAGCTTAGATGGGACTAGCGAACAAGGTGAGCAGTTCTTC	CASSLDGTSEQGEQFF
.	TRBJ1-5	many	TRBV7-9	TGTGCCAGCAGCTTACACGGGGATCAGCCCCAGCATTTT	CASSLHGDQPQHF
TRBD1	TRBJ2-3	.	TRBV5-1	TGCGCCAGCAGCTTACAGGGGGCGTCGGGCACAGATACGCAGTATTTT	CASSLQGASGTDTQYF
TRBD2	TRBJ2-1	few	TRBV27	TGTGCCAGCAGCCTGGGACTAGCGGAATACAATGAGCAGTTCTTC	CASSLGLAEYNEQFF
.	TRBJ1-1	.	TRBV27	TGTGCCAGCAGTTTATCGGCGGGAGGCACTGAAGCTTTCTTT	CASSLSAGGTEAFF
TRBD1	TRBJ1-2	medium-sized	TRBV30	TGTGCCTGGGGCCGGGACAGGTATCGAAACTATGGCTACACCTTC	CAWGRDRYRNYGYTF
TRBD1	TRBJ1-5	many	TRBV5-5	TGTGCCAGCAGCCCAGGTCCGGGACAGGGTACTCAGCCCCAGCATTTT	CASSPGPGQGTQPQHF
.	TRBJ2-5	medium-sized	TRBV30	TGTGCCTGGAGACCAGGTGATGGGGTCAGGGGGACCCAGTACTTC	CAWRPGDGVRGTQYF
.	TRBJ2-2	many	TRBV24-1	TGTGCCACCAGTGATTTCGGGACCCCCGGGGAGCTGTTTTTT	CATSDFGTPGELFF
.	TRBJ2-1	many	TRBV19	TGTGCCAGTAGTATTTTGAGGCACAATGAGCAGTTCTTC	CASSILRHNEQFF
.	TRBJ2-1	many	TRBV24-1	TGTGCCACCAGTGACCGGGCCTCCTACAATGAGCAGTTCTTC	CATSDRASYNEQFF
TRBD2	TRBJ2-5	.	TRBV11-2	TGTGCCAGCAGCGCGACTAGCGGGGGACAAGAGACCCAGTACTTC	CASSATSGGQETQYF
.	TRBJ2-1	many	TRBV27	TGTGCCAGCAGAATACCCGGAGGAGCTACTCACAATGAGCAGTTCTTC	CASRIPGGATHNEQFF
.	TRBJ1-3	many	TRBV6-1	TGTGCCAGCAGTGAAGGGCAGGGGGGAAACACCATATATTTT	CASSEGQGGNTIYF
.	TRBJ2-1	many	TRBV6-1	TGTGCCAGCAGTGGTTGGACGAATGAGCAGTTCTTC	CASSGWTNEQFF
.	TRBJ2-1	many	TRBV5-4	TGTGCCAGCAGCCCCATTCCCGCCCACAATGAGCAGTTCTTC	CASSPIPAHNEQFF
.	TRBJ2-1	many	TRBV10-3	TGTGCCATCAGGGGAAGTAATGAGCAGTTCTTC	CAIRGSNEQFF
TRBD2	TRBJ2-1	many	TRBV20-1	TGCAGTGCTAGAGATACTAGCGGGATTGCCTACAATGAGCAGTTCTTC	CSARDTSGIAYNEQFF
TRBD2	TRBJ2-5	many	TRBV11-2	TGTGCCAGCAGCTTCCGGACTAGCGGGGGTGCGGAGACCCAGTACTTC	CASSFRTSGGAETQYF
.	TRBJ1-3	many	TRBV20-1	TGCAGTGCCCGCAGGGATTCTGGAAACACCATATATTTT	CSARRDSGNTIYF
.	TRBJ2-5	many	TRBV20-1	TGCCAATCGGGGGAAGAGACCCAGTACTTC	CQSGEETQYF
TRBD1	TRBJ1-1	medium-sized	TRBV6-1	TGTGCCAGCATTCAAAGGGGAGACAGGGGGGCTGAAGCTTTCTTT	CASIQRGDRGAEAFF
.	TRBJ1-1	many	TRBV7-9	TGTGCCAGCAGCCAAGACCCCCCCAGGGCTTTCTTT	CASSQDPPRAFF
TRBD2	TRBJ2-1	many	TRBV5-1	TGCGCCAGCAGCTTCTTGGCGGGAGTTTACAATGAGCAGTTCTTC	CASSFLAGVYNEQFF
TRBD2	TRBJ2-1	many	TRBV5-6	TGTGCCAGCAGCTTGAAAGCTAGCGGCTACAATGAGCAGTTCTTC	CASSLKASGYNEQFF
.	TRBJ2-7	.	TRBV5-6	TGTGCCAGCATCTTGGGACCCCCTGGTTGGAGGTACGAGCAGTACTTC	CASILGPPGWRYEQYF